Listed below are T cell receptor beta chains from one sample, sequenced in a study of T cell repertoires in cytomegalovirus infection. MiXCR, applied by TCRdb to the reads, yields one record per CDR3 protein. The top ten hold about 18% of the sample, which has a few hundred thousand distinct CDR3 sequences, roughly 22% seen once. The sequencing sample was made of CD8+ T cells from PBMCs. All receptors come from a human donor in good health (CMV status not recorded). Some clones in this sample may be carry-over from other donors' samples. CDR3s include the opening cysteine and the closing phenylalanine or tryptophan. The D gene is left open where the match is weak. Only some rows state a clone size, as once, few, many or a class for expanded clones.

v_gene: TRBV6-6
d_gene: TRBD1
j_gene: TRBJ2-2
abundance: many
CDR3nt: TGTGCCAGCAGTTACGACAGGGGTACCTCCGGGGAGCTGTTTTTT
CDR3aa: CASSYDRGTSGELFF

v_gene: TRBV4-1
d_gene: NA
j_gene: TRBJ1-1
abundance: NA
CDR3nt: TGCGCCAGCAGCCAAGATTTGGGGAGGGCCCGACATGAAGCTTTCTTT
CDR3aa: CASSQDLGRARHEAFF

v_gene: TRBV29-1
d_gene: TRBD2
j_gene: TRBJ2-3
abundance: few
CDR3nt: TGCAGCGTTGAAATCCGGGGGGGTTCGTATGATACGCAGTATTTT
CDR3aa: CSVEIRGGSYDTQYF

v_gene: TRBV7-9
d_gene: NA
j_gene: TRBJ2-1
abundance: few
CDR3nt: TGTGCCAGCAGCTTAGCCGGGACGTCCGTCAATGAGCAGTTCTTC
CDR3aa: CASSLAGTSVNEQFF

v_gene: TRBV7-6
d_gene: NA
j_gene: TRBJ2-7
abundance: NA
CDR3nt: TGTGCCAGCAGCTTAGGCCCAGGGGAATACGAGCAGTACTTC
CDR3aa: CASSLGPGEYEQYF

v_gene: TRBV27
d_gene: NA
j_gene: TRBJ2-3
abundance: NA
CDR3nt: TGTGCCAGCAGTCCCTCGTTGGATACGCAGTATTTT
CDR3aa: CASSPSLDTQYF

v_gene: TRBV7-9
d_gene: TRBD2
j_gene: TRBJ2-4
abundance: few
CDR3nt: TGTGCCAGCAGCCGGACTAGCGGGGGGATTAAAAACATTCAGTACTTC
CDR3aa: CASSRTSGGIKNIQYF

v_gene: TRBV2
d_gene: NA
j_gene: TRBJ2-2
abundance: NA
CDR3nt: TGTGCCAGCAGTTTAATGATGGGAACCGGGGAGCTGTTTTTT
CDR3aa: CASSLMMGTGELFF

v_gene: TRBV12-3/TRBV12-4
d_gene: NA
j_gene: TRBJ1-5
abundance: NA
CDR3nt: TGTGCCAGCAGTTCTATGAATCAGCCCCAGCATTTT
CDR3aa: CASSSMNQPQHF

v_gene: TRBV28
d_gene: TRBD1
j_gene: TRBJ1-1
abundance: NA
CDR3nt: TGTGCCAGCAGGCCCCTGACAGGGCGCACTGAAGCTTTCTTT
CDR3aa: CASRPLTGRTEAFF

v_gene: TRBV6-6
d_gene: NA
j_gene: TRBJ1-6
abundance: NA
CDR3nt: TGTGCCAGCGGGGGGTGGAGCTCCTATAATTCACCCCTCCACTTT
CDR3aa: CASGGWSSYNSPLHF

v_gene: TRBV7-8
d_gene: NA
j_gene: TRBJ2-2
abundance: few
CDR3nt: TGTGCCAGCAGCCAAACAGCTAACACCGGGGAGCTGTTTTTT
CDR3aa: CASSQTANTGELFF

v_gene: TRBV20-1
d_gene: TRBD1
j_gene: TRBJ1-2
abundance: NA
CDR3nt: TGCAGTGCTAGAGATATAGGGCAGGGGGCTCACTATGGCTACACCTTC
CDR3aa: CSARDIGQGAHYGYTF

v_gene: TRBV14
d_gene: NA
j_gene: TRBJ1-1
abundance: NA
CDR3nt: TGTGCCAGCAGCCAACGGGAAATGAACACTGAAGCTTTCTTT
CDR3aa: CASSQREMNTEAFF

v_gene: TRBV28
d_gene: TRBD1
j_gene: TRBJ1-5
abundance: many
CDR3nt: TGTGCCAGCGGCACGCGGGGACAGTTTGACAATCAGCCCCAGCATTTT
CDR3aa: CASGTRGQFDNQPQHF

v_gene: TRBV6-6
d_gene: NA
j_gene: TRBJ2-7
abundance: NA
CDR3nt: TGTGCCAGCAGTATGACAGTATACGAGCAGTACTTC
CDR3aa: CASSMTVYEQYF

v_gene: TRBV6-6
d_gene: TRBD2
j_gene: TRBJ2-3
abundance: few
CDR3nt: TGTGCCAGCAGCCCCTGGGCGGGGGGGAGCACAGATACGCAGTATTTT
CDR3aa: CASSPWAGGSTDTQYF